This paragraph reports one T cell receptor beta chain. Its antigen is as yet unknown. Trimming took 3 bases from V and 2 from J, leaving 19 bases between them. This CDR3 spans 18 amino acids. Germline V CDR1 and CDR2: MGHDK, SYGVNS. One heparinised blood draw averaging about 116 mL was given by each donor. This record comes from a study of beta chain features in type 1 diabetes. Overall study findings and caveats: Within each of all four CD4+ subsets, Type 1 diabetes patients had TCRB CDR3s that were moderately but significantly shorter.

Every isolated RNA sample was fully reverse transcribed, so sequencing captured expressed TCRB transcripts. Average reads for naive, central memory and regulatory T cell samples were roughly 3.4 million. Sequencing used immunoSEQ multiplex PCR; TCRdb keeps in-frame clones, though not all of them. The sample carries approximately 360,000 clones, about 12% recorded once. The chain joins TRBV25-1 to TRBJ2-2, with TRBD2 as a possible D gene (7 bases). Sequencing input: naive CD4+ T cells from blood. This clonotype was sampled from a woman in her late teens or twenties with type 1 diabetes. The CDR3 nucleotides read TGTGCCAGCAGTGAGCGCAACAGGCGGGGGCGAAACACCGGGGAGCTGTTTTTT. As protein: CASSERNRRGRNTGELFF.